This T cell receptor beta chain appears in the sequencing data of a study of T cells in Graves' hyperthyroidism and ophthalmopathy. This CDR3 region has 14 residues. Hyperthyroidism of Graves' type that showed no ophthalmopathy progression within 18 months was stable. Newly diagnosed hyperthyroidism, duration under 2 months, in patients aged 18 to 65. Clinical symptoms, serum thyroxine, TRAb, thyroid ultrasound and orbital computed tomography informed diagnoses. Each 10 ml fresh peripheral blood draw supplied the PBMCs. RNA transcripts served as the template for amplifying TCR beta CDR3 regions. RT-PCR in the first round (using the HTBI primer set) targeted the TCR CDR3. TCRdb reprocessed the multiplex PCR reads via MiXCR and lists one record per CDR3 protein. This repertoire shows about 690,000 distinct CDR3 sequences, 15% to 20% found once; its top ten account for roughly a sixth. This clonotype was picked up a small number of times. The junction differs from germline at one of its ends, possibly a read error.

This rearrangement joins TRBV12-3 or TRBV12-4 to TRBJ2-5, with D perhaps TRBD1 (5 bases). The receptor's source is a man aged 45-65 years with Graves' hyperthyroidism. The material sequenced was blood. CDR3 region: CASSLSDSQETQHF. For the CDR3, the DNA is TGTGCCAGCAGTTTAAGTGACAGTCAAGAGACCCAGCACTTC.